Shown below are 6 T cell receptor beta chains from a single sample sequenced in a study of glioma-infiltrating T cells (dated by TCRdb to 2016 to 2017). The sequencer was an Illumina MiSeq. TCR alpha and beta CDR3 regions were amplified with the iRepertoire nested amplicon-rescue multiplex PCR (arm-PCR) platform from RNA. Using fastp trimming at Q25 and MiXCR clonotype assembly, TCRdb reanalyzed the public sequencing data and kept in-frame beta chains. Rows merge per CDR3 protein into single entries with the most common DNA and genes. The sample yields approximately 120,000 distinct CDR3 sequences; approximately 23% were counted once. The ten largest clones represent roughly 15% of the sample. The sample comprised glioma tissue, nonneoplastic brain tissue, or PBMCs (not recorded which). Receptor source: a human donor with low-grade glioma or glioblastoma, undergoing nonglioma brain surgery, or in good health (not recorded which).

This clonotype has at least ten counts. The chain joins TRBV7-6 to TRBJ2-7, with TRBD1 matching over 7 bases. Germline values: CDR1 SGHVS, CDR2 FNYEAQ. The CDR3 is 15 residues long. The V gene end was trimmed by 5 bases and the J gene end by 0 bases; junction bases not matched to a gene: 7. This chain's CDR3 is CASSLRTGISYEQYF. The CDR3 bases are TGTGCCAGCAGCCTACGGACAGGCATCTCCTACGAGCAGTACTTC.

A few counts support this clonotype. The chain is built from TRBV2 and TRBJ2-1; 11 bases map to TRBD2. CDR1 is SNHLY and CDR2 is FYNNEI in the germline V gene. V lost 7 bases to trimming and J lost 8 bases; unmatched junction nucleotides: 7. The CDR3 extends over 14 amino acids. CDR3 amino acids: CASTRTSGSDEQFF. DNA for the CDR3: TGTGCCAGCACTCGAACTAGCGGGAGTGATGAGCAGTTCTTC.

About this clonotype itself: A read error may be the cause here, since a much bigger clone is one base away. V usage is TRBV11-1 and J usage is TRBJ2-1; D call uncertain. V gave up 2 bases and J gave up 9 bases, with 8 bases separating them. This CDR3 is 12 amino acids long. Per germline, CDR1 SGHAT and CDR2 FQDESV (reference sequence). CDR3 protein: CASSLPIPEQFF. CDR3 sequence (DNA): TGTGCCAGCAGCTTACCAATACCTGAGCAGTTCTTC. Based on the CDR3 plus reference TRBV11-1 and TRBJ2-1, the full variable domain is EAEVAQSPRYKITEKSQAVAFWCDPISGHATLYWYRQILGQGPELLVQFQDESVVDDSQLPKDRFSAERLKGVDSTLKIQPAELGDSAMYLCASSLPIPEQFFGPGTRLTVL.

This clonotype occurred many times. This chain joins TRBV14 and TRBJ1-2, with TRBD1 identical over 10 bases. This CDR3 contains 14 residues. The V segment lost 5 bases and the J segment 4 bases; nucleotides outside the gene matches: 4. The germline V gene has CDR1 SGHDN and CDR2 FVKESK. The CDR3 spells CASSAGQGSYGYTF. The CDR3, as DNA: TGTGCCAGCAGCGCGGGACAGGGGAGCTATGGCTACACCTTC. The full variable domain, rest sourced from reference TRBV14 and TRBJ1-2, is EAGVTQFPSHSVIEKGQTVTLRCDPISGHDNLYWYRRVMGKEIKFLLHFVKESKQDESGMPNNRFLAERTGGTYSTLKVQPAELEDSGVYFCASSAGQGSYGYTFGSGTRLTVV.

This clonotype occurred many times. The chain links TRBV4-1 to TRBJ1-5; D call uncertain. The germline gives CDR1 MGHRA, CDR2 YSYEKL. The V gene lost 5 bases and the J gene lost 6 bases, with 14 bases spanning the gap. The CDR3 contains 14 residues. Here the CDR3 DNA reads TGCGCCAGCAGCAACCCCGGAAATACTCAGCCCCAGCATTTT. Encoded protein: CASSNPGNTQPQHF.

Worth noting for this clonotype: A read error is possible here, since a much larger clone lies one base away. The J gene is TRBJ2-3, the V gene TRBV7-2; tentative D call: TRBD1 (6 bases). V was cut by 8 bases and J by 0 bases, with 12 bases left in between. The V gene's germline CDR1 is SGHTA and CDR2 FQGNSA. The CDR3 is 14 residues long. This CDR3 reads CASRPGHSTDTQYF. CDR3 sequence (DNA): TGTGCCAGCCGCCCGGGACACAGCACAGATACGCAGTATTTT.